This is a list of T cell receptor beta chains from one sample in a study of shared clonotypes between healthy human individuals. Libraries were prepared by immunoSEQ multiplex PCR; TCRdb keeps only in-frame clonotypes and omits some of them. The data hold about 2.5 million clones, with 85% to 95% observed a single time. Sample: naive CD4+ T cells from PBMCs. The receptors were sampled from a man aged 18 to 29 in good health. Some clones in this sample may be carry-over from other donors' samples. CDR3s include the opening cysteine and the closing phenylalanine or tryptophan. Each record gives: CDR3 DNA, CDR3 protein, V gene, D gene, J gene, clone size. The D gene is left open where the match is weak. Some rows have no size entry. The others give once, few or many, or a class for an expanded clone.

TGTGCCAGCACCCGGACAGGGACAGATACGCAGTATTTT,CASTRTGTDTQYF,TRBV28,TRBD1,TRBJ2-3,-
TGTGCCAGCAGGAACTCACAGGGGATCCCTGGGGCCAACGTCCTGACTTTC,CASRNSQGIPGANVLTF,TRBV28,TRBD1,TRBJ2-6,once
TGTGCCAGCAGCTACCAAAGGGAGCAGTACTTC,CASSYQREQYF,TRBV7-9,-,TRBJ2-7,-
TGTGCCAGCAGCTTAGGACTTTCCTACGAGCAGTACTTC,CASSLGLSYEQYF,TRBV7-9,-,TRBJ2-7,-
TGTGCCAGCAGTTTATCTAGCGGGAGGTTCCAAGAGACCCAGTACTTC,CASSLSSGRFQETQYF,TRBV27,TRBD2,TRBJ2-5,-
TGCGCCAGCAGTAGGCAGGGCCCAGAGATGGCTTTCTTT,CASSRQGPEMAFF,TRBV10-2,-,TRBJ1-1,-
TGTGCCATCAGGCAAGGGGGCGAAGAGACCCAGTACTTC,CAIRQGGEETQYF,TRBV10-3,TRBD1,TRBJ2-5,-
TGCGCCAGCAGCGTCCAAGCTCAGGGGGCTTTGGGCGCTTTCTTT,CASSVQAQGALGAFF,TRBV4-1,TRBD1,TRBJ1-1,-
TGCGCCAGCAGTTTTCAGTACAATGAGCAGTTCTTC,CASSFQYNEQFF,TRBV5-1,-,TRBJ2-1,-
TGCGCCAGCAGCATAGACAGGTTCTACGAGCAGTACTTC,CASSIDRFYEQYF,TRBV5-1,-,TRBJ2-7,-
TGTGCCTGGAGTTCGGGGACCCCCGGGAGAGCTTTCTTT,CAWSSGTPGRAFF,TRBV30,-,TRBJ1-1,-
TGTGCCAGCAGTATCGACAGGGTCCGGGGCTACACCTTC,CASSIDRVRGYTF,TRBV27,TRBD1,TRBJ1-2,-
TGTGCCAGCAGTGAAGCTTCGTTCCTACAGGGAGGAACTGAAGCTTTCTTT,CASSEASFLQGGTEAFF,TRBV6-1,-,TRBJ1-1,-
TGTGCCAGCAGCTTGTGGGGGGCCGGGGCCAACGTCCTGACTTTC,CASSLWGAGANVLTF,TRBV5-6,-,TRBJ2-6,-
TGTGCTAGTGGTTTGGGACAGGGGGCTGGCTACACCTTC,CASGLGQGAGYTF,TRBV12-5,TRBD1,TRBJ1-2,-
TGTGCCAGTAGTAAGGATGGGAACACTGAAGCTTTCTTT,CASSKDGNTEAFF,TRBV19,-,TRBJ1-1,few
TGTGCCAGCAGTTACAGGGGGCCGGGAGAGCAGTACTTC,CASSYRGPGEQYF,TRBV28,TRBD1,TRBJ2-7,-
TGCGCCAGCAGCTTGGAGCCTGGAAACACCATATATTTT,CASSLEPGNTIYF,TRBV5-1,-,TRBJ1-3,-
TGTGCCAGCAGTCCGGAGACAGGGGCTGGCTACACCTTC,CASSPETGAGYTF,TRBV2,TRBD1,TRBJ1-2,-
TGTGCCAGCAGCTTAAATCGGGGTCAGCCCCAGCATTTT,CASSLNRGQPQHF,TRBV7-3,-,TRBJ1-5,few
TGCGCCAGCAGTCATTCGGGGCAGGGAGGGACCCAGTACTTC,CASSHSGQGGTQYF,TRBV10-2,-,TRBJ2-5,-
TGCGCCAGCAGCTTGCTGGCTAGCGGCCAGAACGAGCAGTACTTC,CASSLLASGQNEQYF,TRBV5-1,TRBD2,TRBJ2-7,-
TGTGCCAGCAGCGGGACAGGGATGAATCAGCCCCAGCATTTT,CASSGTGMNQPQHF,TRBV27,TRBD1,TRBJ1-5,-
TGTGCCAGCAGCCGCCCAGGGATTAACTACGAGCAGTACTTC,CASSRPGINYEQYF,TRBV28,-,TRBJ2-7,-
TGTGCCAGCACACTAGCGGGAGACGAGCAGTACTTC,CASTLAGDEQYF,TRBV11-1,TRBD2,TRBJ2-7,-
TGTGCCAGCAGCGTCCCCGGGACAGGGGTTTACGAGCAGTACTTC,CASSVPGTGVYEQYF,TRBV7-2,TRBD1,TRBJ2-7,-
TGCGCCAGCAGCCAAGATGCAGGGGCCCGTACCTACGAGCAGTACTTC,CASSQDAGARTYEQYF,TRBV4-1,-,TRBJ2-7,-
TGCAGCGTGTCGGACAGGGTGGATTCCAACGTCCTGACTTTC,CSVSDRVDSNVLTF,TRBV29-1,TRBD1,TRBJ2-6,-
TGTGCCAGCACGGTATGGGACGGCTACACCTTC,CASTVWDGYTF,TRBV2,-,TRBJ1-2,once
TGCGCCAGCAGCCCCCAAGGTATTATTGGCAGGGCCACGGGTGACACGCAGTATTTT,CASSPQGIIGRATGDTQYF,TRBV4-1,-,TRBJ2-3,-
TGTGCCAGCAGCTTAGCCCGACAGGGTTACGCCGGGGAGCTGTTTTTT,CASSLARQGYAGELFF,TRBV11-2,TRBD1,TRBJ2-2,-
TGCGCCAGCAGCCTGGTTTACACGGGGGCCAACGTCCTGACTTTC,CASSLVYTGANVLTF,TRBV5-1,-,TRBJ2-6,-
TGTGCCAGCAGTTTTTATGGGTCCGGAAATCAGCCCCAGCATTTT,CASSFYGSGNQPQHF,TRBV27,-,TRBJ1-5,-
TGTGCCAGCAGCTCAAGGGCAGGACTAAACTACAATGAGCAGTTCTTC,CASSSRAGLNYNEQFF,TRBV7-3,-,TRBJ2-1,-
TGCGCCAGCAGCCGGACTGCTAGCACAGATACGCAGTATTTT,CASSRTASTDTQYF,TRBV5-1,-,TRBJ2-3,-
TGTGCCACCAGCAGAGAGAAGTGGGCTAGCGGGAGCGAGACCCAGTACTTC,CATSREKWASGSETQYF,TRBV15,TRBD2,TRBJ2-5,-
TGTGCCAGCAGCTCGGGACAACATAGCAATCAGCCCCAGCATTTT,CASSSGQHSNQPQHF,TRBV5-8,-,TRBJ1-5,-
TGTGCCAGCGGTACGGGACTAGCGGGAGCCGGGGAGCTGTTTTTT,CASGTGLAGAGELFF,TRBV7-9,TRBD2,TRBJ2-2,-